These T cell receptor beta chains were read from a single sample in a study of blood T cell repertoires in COVID-19. The repertoire was sequenced with immunoSEQ multiplex PCR; TCRdb's copy has only in-frame clones and lacks some. The sample comprises some 250,000 clones, approximately 91% of which are singletons, and about 0.65% rests with the top ten. Material: peripheral blood. These receptors came from a human donor in a cohort sampled during active COVID-19. Both conserved end residues are part of each CDR3. Fields, in order: clone size, D gene, J gene, V gene, CDR3 protein, CDR3 DNA. D genes are given only for firm matches. Clone size is stated in some rows and not others, as once, few, many or a class when expanded.

clone_size: .
d_call: .
j_call: TRBJ2-7
v_call: TRBV5-1
cdr3_aa: CASSLAGNYEQYF
cdr3_nt: TGCGCCAGCAGCTTAGCAGGGAACTACGAGCAGTACTTC

clone_size: .
d_call: TRBD1
j_call: TRBJ2-7
v_call: TRBV10-3
cdr3_aa: CAISAGTGSWEQYF
cdr3_nt: TGTGCCATCAGTGCAGGGACAGGCTCTTGGGAGCAGTACTTC

clone_size: .
d_call: TRBD2
j_call: TRBJ2-7
v_call: TRBV5-1
cdr3_aa: CASSWRPDGGYEQYF
cdr3_nt: TGCGCCAGCAGCTGGCGGCCCGACGGGGGGTACGAGCAGTACTTC

clone_size: .
d_call: TRBD2
j_call: TRBJ2-7
v_call: TRBV4-3
cdr3_aa: CASSQGPSSGRIYEQYF
cdr3_nt: TGCGCCAGCAGCCAAGGACCATCCAGCGGGAGGATCTACGAGCAGTACTTC

clone_size: .
d_call: TRBD1
j_call: TRBJ2-5
v_call: TRBV5-4
cdr3_aa: CASSSTGYQETQYF
cdr3_nt: TGTGCCAGCAGCTCGACAGGGTATCAAGAGACCCAGTACTTC

clone_size: .
d_call: TRBD1
j_call: TRBJ2-1
v_call: TRBV2
cdr3_aa: CASKAGTGGGNEQFF
cdr3_nt: TGTGCCAGCAAGGCCGGGACAGGGGGGGGGAATGAGCAGTTCTTC

clone_size: .
d_call: .
j_call: TRBJ2-5
v_call: TRBV10-1
cdr3_aa: CASSDHEAGPKTQYF
cdr3_nt: TGCGCCAGCAGTGACCATGAGGCGGGTCCTAAGACCCAGTACTTC

clone_size: .
d_call: TRBD2
j_call: TRBJ2-3
v_call: TRBV5-1
cdr3_aa: CASSLTSGGGPDTQYF
cdr3_nt: TGCGCCAGCAGCTTGACTAGCGGGGGGGGTCCAGATACGCAGTATTTT

clone_size: .
d_call: .
j_call: TRBJ2-7
v_call: TRBV7-2
cdr3_aa: CASSSHGSVAYEQYF
cdr3_nt: TGTGCCAGCAGCTCGCACGGGAGTGTAGCCTACGAGCAGTACTTC

clone_size: once
d_call: TRBD1
j_call: TRBJ1-1
v_call: TRBV6-5
cdr3_aa: CASSYGTGGRTEAFF
cdr3_nt: TGTGCCAGCAGCTACGGGACAGGGGGTCGTACTGAAGCTTTCTTT

clone_size: .
d_call: .
j_call: TRBJ1-2
v_call: TRBV28
cdr3_aa: CASIAQEFLTNYGYTF
cdr3_nt: TGTGCCAGCATAGCGCAGGAATTCCTAACTAACTATGGCTACACCTTC

clone_size: .
d_call: TRBD1
j_call: TRBJ1-2
v_call: TRBV3-1/TRBV3-2
cdr3_aa: CASSQVDRGHYGYTF
cdr3_nt: TGTGCCAGCAGCCAAGTGGACAGGGGCCACTATGGCTACACCTTC

clone_size: .
d_call: TRBD1
j_call: TRBJ1-2
v_call: TRBV14
cdr3_aa: CASSPQGRDRSNGYTF
cdr3_nt: TGTGCCAGCAGCCCCCAGGGGCGGGACAGGTCGAATGGCTACACCTTC

clone_size: once
d_call: .
j_call: TRBJ1-2
v_call: TRBV6-6
cdr3_aa: CASSRGINYGYTF
cdr3_nt: TGTGCCAGCAGTCGAGGCATTAACTATGGCTACACCTTC

clone_size: .
d_call: .
j_call: TRBJ2-6
v_call: TRBV6-4
cdr3_aa: CASSDEGSSGANVLTF
cdr3_nt: TGTGCCAGCAGTGATGAGGGCTCGTCTGGGGCCAACGTCCTGACTTTC

clone_size: once
d_call: TRBD1
j_call: TRBJ1-1
v_call: TRBV30
cdr3_aa: CAWSDQGEEAFF
cdr3_nt: TGTGCCTGGAGTGACCAGGGGGAGGAAGCTTTCTTT

clone_size: .
d_call: .
j_call: TRBJ2-2
v_call: TRBV7-9
cdr3_aa: CASGGGYSDMNTGELFF
cdr3_nt: TGTGCCAGCGGAGGGGGCTATTCGGACATGAACACCGGGGAGCTGTTTTTT

clone_size: .
d_call: .
j_call: TRBJ2-7
v_call: TRBV3-1/TRBV3-2
cdr3_aa: CASSPGGDEQYF
cdr3_nt: TGTGCCAGCAGCCCCGGCGGGGACGAGCAGTACTTC

clone_size: .
d_call: .
j_call: TRBJ1-1
v_call: TRBV28
cdr3_aa: CASAQREAFF
cdr3_nt: TGTGCCAGTGCGCAGCGTGAAGCTTTCTTT

clone_size: .
d_call: TRBD1
j_call: TRBJ1-6
v_call: TRBV6-5
cdr3_aa: CASRTGTAPSPLHF
cdr3_nt: TGTGCCAGCAGAACAGGGACAGCTCCTTCACCCCTCCACTTT

clone_size: .
d_call: .
j_call: TRBJ1-2
v_call: TRBV5-1
cdr3_aa: CASSLARIPGGYTF
cdr3_nt: TGCGCCAGCAGCTTGGCCAGAATCCCGGGAGGCTACACCTTC

clone_size: .
d_call: .
j_call: TRBJ2-3
v_call: TRBV11-2
cdr3_aa: CASSPRKSTDTQYF
cdr3_nt: TGTGCCAGCAGCCCCAGGAAGAGCACAGATACGCAGTATTTT

clone_size: .
d_call: .
j_call: TRBJ1-1
v_call: TRBV10-3
cdr3_aa: CAITAAGYTEAFF
cdr3_nt: TGTGCCATTACGGCAGCAGGATACACTGAAGCTTTCTTT

clone_size: .
d_call: TRBD1
j_call: TRBJ1-3
v_call: TRBV9
cdr3_aa: CASSVAGGQILSGNTIYF
cdr3_nt: TGTGCCAGCAGCGTAGCAGGGGGACAGATCCTCTCTGGAAACACCATATATTTT

clone_size: .
d_call: .
j_call: TRBJ2-7
v_call: TRBV6-1
cdr3_aa: CASSEPRGSYEQYF
cdr3_nt: TGTGCCAGCAGTGAACCCCGGGGCTCCTACGAGCAGTACTTC

clone_size: .
d_call: .
j_call: TRBJ1-2
v_call: TRBV12-5
cdr3_aa: CASGLGGSNYGYTF
cdr3_nt: TGTGCTAGTGGCCTGGGGGGATCTAACTATGGCTACACCTTC

clone_size: .
d_call: TRBD1
j_call: TRBJ1-3
v_call: TRBV9
cdr3_aa: CASSFTGQPNSGNTIYF
cdr3_nt: TGTGCCAGCAGCTTCACGGGACAGCCAAACTCTGGAAACACCATATATTTT

clone_size: .
d_call: TRBD1
j_call: TRBJ2-4
v_call: TRBV19
cdr3_aa: CASSIAGDRGYYTKNIQYF
cdr3_nt: TGTGCCAGTAGTATAGCCGGGGACAGGGGATACTATACCAAAAACATTCAGTACTTC

clone_size: once
d_call: TRBD1
j_call: TRBJ1-2
v_call: TRBV27
cdr3_aa: CASSPGTASYGYTF
cdr3_nt: TGTGCCAGCAGCCCCGGGACAGCGAGCTATGGCTACACCTTC

clone_size: .
d_call: .
j_call: TRBJ2-7
v_call: TRBV7-6
cdr3_aa: CASSLGPSYEQYF
cdr3_nt: TGTGCCAGCAGCTTGGGGCCCAGCTACGAGCAGTACTTC

clone_size: .
d_call: .
j_call: TRBJ2-1
v_call: TRBV2
cdr3_aa: CASSVSESYNEQFF
cdr3_nt: TGTGCCAGCAGTGTAAGCGAGTCCTACAATGAGCAGTTCTTC

clone_size: .
d_call: .
j_call: TRBJ2-7
v_call: TRBV11-1
cdr3_aa: CASSLGGGRDPYEQYF
cdr3_nt: TGTGCCAGCAGCTTAGGCGGTGGGCGGGACCCCTACGAGCAGTACTTC